A single sample is the source of the 32 T cell receptor beta chains below, sequenced in a study of T cells in Graves' hyperthyroidism and ophthalmopathy. RNA transcripts were the template for amplifying TCR beta CDR3 regions. Initially, a first-round RT-PCR of the TCR CDR3 employed the HTBI primer set. TCRdb itself ran the multiplex PCR reads through MiXCR, one entry per CDR3 protein. The table shows a few hundred thousand distinct CDR3 sequences, with roughly 46% occurring only once. The sample taken for sequencing was peripheral blood or thyroid tissue (not recorded which). The receptors originated from a woman in her late teens or twenties with Graves' hyperthyroidism.

As concerns this clonotype: Germline is not matched at one junction end, which may reflect a read error. The rearrangement joins TRBV2 to TRBJ2-7, with D possibly matching TRBD1 (6 bases). This CDR3 spans 15 amino acids. Germline V CDR1 and CDR2: SNHLY, FYNNEI. For the CDR3, the DNA is TGTGCCAGCGGAGGAACTCGGGACACCTCCCACGAGCAGTACTTC. This codes for CASGGTRDTSHEQYF.

The sample holds a few counts of this clonotype. J is TRBJ2-2 and V is TRBV11-2; TRBD1 agrees at 11 bases. The CDR3 sequence is 15 residues long. Trimming removed 4 bases from V and 8 bases from J; junction bases left unmatched: 6. Looked up from germline, CDR1 is SGHAT and CDR2 is FQNNGV. CDR3 DNA sequence: TGTGCCAGCAGCTCAGCCGGGACAGGGGGAGGGGAGCTGTTTTTT. Protein sequence: CASSSAGTGGGELFF.

This clonotype has ten or more counts. This chain links TRBV11-2 with TRBJ2-2; tentative D call: TRBD1 (6 bases). V was shortened by 5 bases and J by 6 bases, with 16 bases between the two germline ends. This CDR3 has 15 amino acids. The germline V gene has CDR1 SGHAT and CDR2 FQNNGV. The chain's CDR3 is CASSPNPQGSGELFF. DNA for the CDR3: TGTGCCAGCAGCCCGAATCCACAGGGCTCCGGGGAGCTGTTTTTT.

J is TRBJ1-5 and V is TRBV5-1; maybe TRBD1 (6 bases). The CDR3 length is 14 residues. Looked up from germline, CDR1 is SGHRS and CDR2 is YFSETQ. Trimming cost V 0 bases and J 8 bases, with 12 bases left between them. CDR3 amino acids: CASSLGGHSEPQHF. In DNA, the CDR3 is TGCGCCAGCAGCTTGGGGGGACACTCAGAGCCCCAGCATTTT.

The chain links TRBV29-1 to TRBJ2-7; D not certain. This CDR3 contains 14 residues. V was cut by 0 bases and J by 0 bases, with 9 bases left in between. Germline-derived CDR1 and CDR2 are SQVTM and ANQGSEA. The CDR3 nucleotides read TGCAGCGTTGAAGATGGGATGAGCTCCTACGAGCAGTACTTC. Its translation is CSVEDGMSSYEQYF.

This clonotype occurred many times. The chain joins TRBV20-1 to TRBJ1-1; 7 bases map to TRBD1. J was trimmed by 13 bases and V by 3 bases; bases with no gene match: 5. CDR3 length: 10 amino acids. Looked up from germline, CDR1 is DFQATT and CDR2 is SNEGSKA (reference sequence). CDR3 amino acids: CSASRQGRFF. Written as DNA, the CDR3 is TGCAGTGCTAGTAGACAGGGCCGTTTCTTT.

The V and J genes are TRBV20-1 and TRBJ2-7; perhaps D is TRBD1 or TRBD2 (5 bases each). The CDR3 loop spans 14 amino acids. CDR1 is DFQATT, CDR2 SNEGSKA, per germline (reference sequence). Trimming removed 2 bases at V and 4 bases at J, with 15 bases between. The CDR3 DNA sequence: TGCAGTGCTAGAAGGGACGGAGGCTTGTACGAGCAGTACTTC. Amino acid sequence: CSARRDGGLYEQYF.

Concerning this clonotype: Being one base from a much bigger clone, this may be a read error. CDR3 DNA: TGTGCCAGCAGCTTGGACGCCAATAAGCAGTTCTTC. Amino acid sequence: CASSLDANKQFF. The chain combines TRBV7-6 with TRBJ2-5; D uncertain. The end of the DNA fits TRBJ2-1 better, so the J call may be wrong. Germline CDR1 is SGHVS and CDR2 is FNYEAQ. The CDR3 has 12 amino acids.

The chain joins TRBV7-8 to TRBJ1-2; maybe TRBD1 (5 bases). The CDR3 has 15 residues. Germline values: CDR1 SGHVS, CDR2 FQNEAQ. V lost 3 bases, J lost 3 bases, and 14 bases lay in between. The CDR3 here is CASSFEMRGDYGYTF. In DNA, the CDR3 is TGTGCCAGCAGCTTCGAGATGAGGGGCGACTATGGCTACACCTTC. The full variable domain, completed using reference TRBV7-8 and TRBJ1-2, is GAGVSQSPRYKVAKRGQDVALRCDPISGHVSLFWYQQALGQGPEFLTYFQNEAQLDKSGLPSDRFFAERPEGSVSTLKIQRTQQEDSAVYLCASSFEMRGDYGYTFGSGTRLTVV.

This clonotype was found once. The chain carries TRBV7-2 and TRBJ2-5; a possible D gene is TRBD2 (5 bases). Between the trimmed V and J ends, which lost 7 bases and 5 bases, there was a span of 11 bases. The CDR3 has 12 amino acids. Germline V gives CDR1 SGHTA, CDR2 FQGNSA. CDR3 sequence (DNA): TGTGCCAGCAAGAGGGTAGGGGAGACCCAGTACTTC. It specifies CASKRVGETQYF.

CDR3: CASRQWAGEAFF. In DNA, the CDR3 is TGTGCCAGCAGGCAATGGGCGGGAGAAGCTTTCTTT. V usage is TRBV12-3 or TRBV12-4 and J usage is TRBJ1-1; D is unclear. This CDR3 contains 12 residues. Between the trimmed V and J ends, which lost 6 bases and 8 bases, there was a span of 13 bases.

Note on this clonotype: A junction boundary mismatches the germline segment, possibly from a read error. DNA for the CDR3: TGTGCCAGCAGCCAAGTAAGGACTAGCGGGTACAATGAGCCCCAGCATTTT. Its protein product is CASSQVRTSGYNEPQHF. The rearrangement uses TRBV4-2 and TRBJ1-5; no clear D gene. This CDR3 comprises 17 residues. CDR1 is LGHNA and CDR2 is YNFKEQ in the germline V gene.

The J gene is TRBJ1-5, the V gene TRBV7-6, with D possibly TRBD1 on 5 matching bases. Trimming pared 3 bases from V and 14 bases from J, leaving 17 bases between. The CDR3 has 13 residues. The germline V gene has CDR1 SGHVS and CDR2 FNYEAQ. DNA of the CDR3: TGTGCCAGCAGCTTTGCTGGGGGAGGCAATGAGCATTTT. Translating it yields CASSFAGGGNEHF.

CDR3 loop: CASSKGTGGHEKLFF. CDR3 nucleotides: TGTGCCAGCAGCAAAGGGACAGGAGGTCATGAAAAACTGTTTTTT. The V call is TRBV7-9, the J call TRBJ1-4; 8 bases align to TRBD1. J lost 6 bases, V lost 5 bases, and 8 bases had no gene match. The CDR3 runs to 15 residues. Germline CDR1 is SEHNR and CDR2 is FQNEAQ (reference sequence).

V is TRBV20-1 and J is TRBJ2-7; 9 nucleotides align to TRBD1. The V gene's germline CDR1 is DFQATT and CDR2 SNEGSKA (reference sequence). Trimming took 4 bases from V and 3 from J; bases not matched to a gene: 4. The CDR3 is 13 amino acids. The CDR3 DNA sequence: TGCAGTGCTACCCGGGACAGGGTCTACGAGCAGTACTTC. This gives the protein CSATRDRVYEQYF.

This clonotype was counted many times. This chain connects TRBV7-3 to TRBJ1-1; a weak D match, TRBD1 (5 bases). The CDR3 runs to 13 residues. Deletions cut 4 bases from V and 5 bases from J, with 11 bases between. Per the germline V gene, CDR1 is SGHTA and CDR2 is FQGTGA. CDR3 bases: TGTGCCAGCAGCTGGGCTGGGGGGACTGAAGCTTTCTTT. It encodes CASSWAGGTEAFF.

Many counts were recorded for this clonotype. V usage is TRBV19 and J usage is TRBJ1-1; D perhaps matches TRBD1 (6 bases). The V gene's germline CDR1 is LNHDA and CDR2 SQIVND (reference sequence). The V gene lost 4 bases and the J gene lost 1 base, with 13 bases spanning the gap. This CDR3 has 15 residues. The DNA for the CDR3 is TGTGCCAGTAGTACCAGCAGGGGTTCGAACACTGAAGCTTTCTTT. Encoded protein: CASSTSRGSNTEAFF.

V and J are TRBV10-2 and TRBJ2-7; 10 bases agree with TRBD2. This CDR3 is 16 amino acids long. Germline V gives CDR1 WSHSY, CDR2 SAAADI. The V and J ends lost 3 bases and 6 bases, in that order; junction bases with no gene match: 11. As DNA, the CDR3 is TGCGCCAGCAGTGAAGCCACTGGGACTAGCGTTACCGAGCAGTACTTC. Translating gives CASSEATGTSVTEQYF.

The rearrangement links TRBV7-9 to TRBJ2-3; no reliable D call. The CDR3 loop spans 12 amino acids. From germline, CDR1 is SEHNR and CDR2 FQNEAQ (reference sequence). V lost 10 bases and J 1 base, leaving 9 bases between the germline ends. CDR3 sequence (DNA): TGTGCCATCCCCCGTCGCACAGATACGCAGTATTTT. It yields the protein CAIPRRTDTQYF.

This clonotype was counted many times. This chain links TRBV12-3 or TRBV12-4 with TRBJ1-4; the D gene is possibly TRBD1 (6 bases). V shed 7 bases and J shed 8 bases, with 17 bases lying between them. The CDR3 is 14 amino acids. The CDR3 nucleotides are TGTGCCAGCACTCTGGGGGGGGCCCGGGAAAAACTGTTTTTT. Amino acid sequence: CASTLGGAREKLFF.

This chain joins TRBV7-8 and TRBJ2-7; 9 bases align to TRBD1. CDR1 and CDR2 (germline): SGHVS, FQNEAQ. The CDR3 runs 13 residues. With 7 bases clipped from V and 6 bases from J, the junction kept 7 bases outside the gene matches. In nucleotides, the CDR3 is TGTGCCAGCATCGGGGACAGGGATCTCGAGCAGTACTTC. Its protein is CASIGDRDLEQYF.

V and J are TRBV20-1 and TRBJ2-7; TRBD1 aligns across 8 bases. Trimming took 6 bases from V and 3 from J; bases not matched to a gene: 16. This CDR3 is built from 16 residues. Germline V gene lookup returns CDR1 DFQATT and CDR2 SNEGSKA (reference sequence). CDR3 residues: CSASSLAGGASYEQYF. The CDR3 bases are TGCAGTGCCAGCAGCCTAGCAGGGGGCGCGAGCTACGAGCAGTACTTC.

The chain has TRBV29-1 and TRBJ2-2, with D unclear. CDR3 size: 13 residues. Germline CDR1 is SQVTM and CDR2 is ANQGSEA. V shed 5 bases and J shed 1 base, with 8 bases lying between them. The CDR3 DNA follows: TGCAGCGTTAGGGCAGGGAACACCGGGGAGCTGTTTTTT. It yields the protein CSVRAGNTGELFF.

There are many counts of this clonotype. CDR3 bases: TGTGCCAGCAGCTTCATAGGGGGATTGAACACTGAAGCTTTCTTT. The encoded protein is CASSFIGGLNTEAFF. V is TRBV6-5 and J is TRBJ1-1; a weak D match, TRBD1 (6 bases). This CDR3 spans 15 amino acids. V lost 6 bases and J lost 0, with 14 bases in between. Germline V gives CDR1 MNHEY, CDR2 SVGAGI.

The chain recombines TRBV7-3 with TRBJ2-7, with a weak D call TRBD1 (5 bases). Germline loops: CDR1 SGHTA, CDR2 FQGTGA. The CDR3 is made up of 9 amino acids. The CDR3 region has the DNA TGTGCCAGCAGCGGACAAGGGGACGTC. Its protein product is CASSGQGDV.

This sequence joins TRBV24-1 and TRBJ1-5; D ambiguous. Trimming stripped 11 bases from V and 5 bases from J, with 15 bases between. CDR3 size: 13 residues. The germline V gene encodes CDR1 KGHDR and CDR2 SFDVKD. The CDR3 nucleotides read TGTGCCAGTGGCGGAAGTGGCGATCAGCCCCAGCATTTT. Protein: CASGGSGDQPQHF.

This clonotype was observed a handful of times. Being one base from a much bigger clone, this may be a read error. CDR3 bases: TGCAGCGTTCATACCAGCTTCCCCGTTGGAGGGCAGTACTTC. Its translation: CSVHTSFPVGGQYF. The J gene is TRBJ2-7, the V gene TRBV29-1; weak D call: TRBD2 (5 bases). CDR1 SQVTM and CDR2 ANQGSEA come from the germline V gene. V lost 5 bases to trimming and J lost 9 bases, with 23 bases between them. The CDR3 runs 14 residues.

The chain carries TRBV7-9 and TRBJ2-7; D may be TRBD2 (6 bases). CDR3 length: 14 residues. Germline CDR1 is SEHNR and CDR2 is FQNEAQ (reference sequence). The ends were cut back, 5 bases at V and 12 bases at J, with 23 bases in the middle. CDR3 in amino acids: CASSHPESGVQGYF. Written as DNA, the CDR3 is TGTGCCAGCAGCCACCCTGAGTCGGGAGTTCAAGGGTACTTC.

This clonotype was counted a few times. This sequence joins TRBV5-8 and TRBJ2-7; perhaps D is TRBD1 or TRBD2 (6 bases each). The CDR3 runs to 17 residues. V lost 1 base and J 3 bases, leaving 20 bases between the germline ends. CDR1 and CDR2 from the germline V gene are SGHTS and YDEGEE. The CDR3 protein is CASSLIGAGQGFYEQYF. The CDR3 bases are TGTGCCAGCAGCTTGATTGGGGCGGGACAAGGCTTCTACGAGCAGTACTTC.

The V and J genes are TRBV9 and TRBJ1-1; D ambiguous. Germline CDR1 SGDLS, CDR2 YYNGEE. The germline V and J ends were trimmed by 0 bases and 1 base, with 7 bases remaining between them. This CDR3 contains 14 residues. The CDR3 DNA reads as TGTGCCAGCAGCGTAGGACGGAGGAACACTGAAGCTTTCTTT. Translated, it gives CASSVGRRNTEAFF. Supplemented by reference TRBV9 and TRBJ1-1, the full variable domain reads DSGVTQTPKHLITATGQRVTLRCSPRSGDLSVYWYQQSLDQGLQFLIQYYNGEERAKGNILERFSAQQFPDLHSELNLSSLELGDSALYFCASSVGRRNTEAFFGQGTRLTVV.

The V and J genes are TRBV5-5 and TRBJ2-5, with TRBD1 identical over 9 bases. The V and J ends lost 3 bases and 5 bases, in that order; junction bases with no gene match: 5. The CDR3 runs 14 residues. Germline loops: CDR1 SGHKS, CDR2 YYEKEE (reference sequence). CDR3 nucleotides: TGTGCCAGCAGCTACAGGGGGCTGCGCGAGACCCAGTACTTC. It codes for CASSYRGLRETQYF.

This clonotype was recorded many times. V usage is TRBV10-2 and J usage is TRBJ1-2; D is unclear. CDR3 length equals 13 residues. Trimming cost V 2 bases and J 4 bases, with 8 bases left between them. Germline CDR1 and CDR2: WSHSY and SAAADI. CDR3 DNA sequence: TGCGCCAGCAGTGAGAACGGAATCTATGGCTACACCTTC. Translated: CASSENGIYGYTF.